The 6 T cell receptor beta chains below all came from one sample that was sequenced in a study of cytomegalovirus exposure and HLA in healthy donors. The PCR had 60 Vbeta and 13 Jbeta primers. Clones were read by immunoSEQ multiplex PCR, and TCRdb kept only the in-frame ones, dropping some. The repertoire holds 100,000 to 150,000 clones, roughly 17% seen once, with approximately 2.9% in the top ten. Sequences were obtained from PBMCs. These receptors were collected from a female donor in good health and CMV-seropositive.

This clone has a single count. The rearrangement links TRBV18 to TRBJ1-5, with 7 bases identical to TRBD1. The J segment lost 7 bases and the V segment lost 2 bases, leaving 5 bases of the junction unmatched. There are 14 residues in the CDR3. The V gene's germline CDR1 is KGHSH and CDR2 LQKENI. The CDR3 nucleotides read TGTGCCAGCTCACCAGGAGGGGGCAGGCAGCCCCAGCATTTT. It specifies CASSPGGGRQPQHF.

Of note for this clone: This sample includes further DNA sequences coding for the same CDR3. The rearrangement uses TRBV6-5 and TRBJ2-3, with unresolved D. V was cut by 5 bases and J by 2 bases, with 14 bases left in between. Germline V lookup: CDR1 MNHEY, CDR2 SVGAGI. CDR3 size: 15 residues. CDR3 residues: CASSQRLVHTDTQYF. Here the CDR3 DNA reads TGTGCCAGCAGTCAAAGACTGGTCCACACAGATACGCAGTATTTT.

V usage is TRBV7-9 and J usage is TRBJ2-7; perhaps TRBD1 as D (6 bases). This CDR3 contains 12 residues. V lost 8 bases to trimming and J lost 1 base, with 9 bases between them. The germline gives CDR1 SEHNR, CDR2 FQNEAQ (reference sequence). The CDR3 coding sequence is TGTGCCAGCGGACAGTTTTCCTACGAGCAGTACTTC. This sequence encodes CASGQFSYEQYF.

This clone has a handful of counts. V is TRBV28 and J is TRBJ2-2, with 7 bases that match TRBD1. Germline values: CDR1 MDHEN, CDR2 SYDVKM. V lost 6 bases to trimming and J lost 1 base; unmatched junction nucleotides: 8. The CDR3 spans 16 residues. This chain's CDR3 is CASSPGTDLNTGELFF. The CDR3 nucleotides are TGTGCCAGCAGCCCTGGGACAGACCTGAACACCGGGGAGCTGTTTTTT.

V gene TRBV6-6 combines with J gene TRBJ1-5, with D perhaps TRBD1 (5 bases). The CDR3 has 14 residues. V dropped 5 bases and J dropped 6 bases, with 14 bases sitting between them. CDR1 and CDR2 (germline): MNHNY, SVGAGI (reference sequence). CDR3 amino acids: CASSKTGDSQPQHF. Written as DNA, the CDR3 is TGTGCCAGCAGTAAAACAGGAGACTCTCAGCCCCAGCATTTT.

The gene calls are TRBV7-2 and TRBJ1-2; D call uncertain. Trimming left V 5 bases short and J 3 bases short, with 13 bases between. This CDR3 is 14 amino acids long. Germline V gene lookup returns CDR1 SGHTA and CDR2 FQGNSA. The CDR3 loop is CASSPLIAYYGYTF. Written as DNA, the CDR3 is TGTGCCAGCAGCCCTTTGATAGCTTACTATGGCTACACCTTC.